These T cell receptor beta chains were read from a single sample in a study of HIV-infected patients and healthy controls. TCRdb ran MiXCR on the 5' RACE reads and lists one entry per CDR3 protein. The data show over 3,500 distinct CDR3 sequences, roughly 8% seen once. This material consisted of blood, taken before antiretroviral therapy. The receptors shown here come from an adult with HIV infection. Each CDR3 is given with its conserved first and last residue. The order of the fields is J gene, V gene, D gene, CDR3 protein. A D gene is named only where the DNA matches it firmly.

J gene: TRBJ2-5; V gene: TRBV6-1; D gene: NA; CDR3 protein: CASSEAPQVETQYF
J gene: TRBJ2-3; V gene: TRBV6-5; D gene: TRBD2; CDR3 protein: CASSQTSGSPDTQYF
J gene: TRBJ1-5; V gene: TRBV27; D gene: NA; CDR3 protein: CASSLMAGANQPQHF
J gene: TRBJ2-1; V gene: TRBV7-8; D gene: TRBD1; CDR3 protein: CATGQGYYNEQFF
J gene: TRBJ2-1; V gene: TRBV6-5; D gene: NA; CDR3 protein: CASSYTQHNEQFF
J gene: TRBJ2-1; V gene: TRBV7-5; D gene: NA; CDR3 protein: CISVPEAWETPLYNEQFF
J gene: TRBJ2-1; V gene: TRBV6-1; D gene: NA; CDR3 protein: CAITRDSYNEQFF
J gene: TRBJ2-7; V gene: TRBV12-3/TRBV12-4; D gene: NA; CDR3 protein: CASSLTGGQGYEQYF
J gene: TRBJ1-4; V gene: TRBV18; D gene: NA; CDR3 protein: CASSPGQVEKLFF
J gene: TRBJ1-3; V gene: TRBV12-3/TRBV12-4; D gene: NA; CDR3 protein: CASSLEGRGHF
J gene: TRBJ2-7; V gene: TRBV13; D gene: NA; CDR3 protein: CAGSSSQGSEQYF
J gene: TRBJ1-1; V gene: TRBV10-3; D gene: TRBD1; CDR3 protein: CAISEGDRAGNTEAFF
J gene: TRBJ1-1; V gene: TRBV11-1; D gene: NA; CDR3 protein: CASSFEGTMNTEAFF
J gene: TRBJ1-6; V gene: TRBV28; D gene: TRBD1; CDR3 protein: CASSYFMPGGQGGSPLHF
J gene: TRBJ2-2; V gene: TRBV12-3/TRBV12-4; D gene: NA; CDR3 protein: CASSLGFWPGELFF
J gene: TRBJ1-5; V gene: TRBV6-2/TRBV6-3; D gene: NA; CDR3 protein: CASSSTQDGSNQPQHF
J gene: TRBJ1-5; V gene: TRBV15; D gene: NA; CDR3 protein: CATSALGGGSYSNQPQHF
J gene: TRBJ2-7; V gene: TRBV5-6; D gene: NA; CDR3 protein: CASSSGARRYEQYF
J gene: TRBJ1-1; V gene: TRBV7-9; D gene: TRBD1; CDR3 protein: CASSPPLPTGGLPEAFF
J gene: TRBJ1-1; V gene: TRBV27; D gene: NA; CDR3 protein: CASSLEGRMNTEAFF
J gene: TRBJ2-2; V gene: TRBV12-3/TRBV12-4; D gene: NA; CDR3 protein: CASSLPGVGELFF
J gene: TRBJ1-5; V gene: TRBV6-1; D gene: NA; CDR3 protein: CASRNWDNNQPQHF
J gene: TRBJ2-7; V gene: TRBV10-3; D gene: TRBD2; CDR3 protein: CAISISGAVSYEQYF
J gene: TRBJ2-3; V gene: TRBV6-6; D gene: TRBD2; CDR3 protein: CASSLLLAGVGDTQYF
J gene: TRBJ2-1; V gene: TRBV27; D gene: NA; CDR3 protein: CASSLPPHNEQFF
J gene: TRBJ1-1; V gene: TRBV19; D gene: TRBD1; CDR3 protein: CASSTGTGGTEAFF
J gene: TRBJ2-2; V gene: TRBV6-5; D gene: NA; CDR3 protein: CASSWNYPNGELFF
J gene: TRBJ2-5; V gene: TRBV12-3/TRBV12-4; D gene: NA; CDR3 protein: CASSFLWDPLQETQYF
J gene: TRBJ1-5; V gene: TRBV20-1; D gene: NA; CDR3 protein: CSAYAGTGRRQPQHF
J gene: TRBJ2-1; V gene: TRBV7-2; D gene: NA; CDR3 protein: CASSLDRGTFYNEQFF
J gene: TRBJ1-1; V gene: TRBV9; D gene: TRBD1; CDR3 protein: CASSSWDRGDSLEAFF
J gene: TRBJ2-3; V gene: TRBV29-1; D gene: TRBD1; CDR3 protein: CSATGDWATDTQYF
J gene: TRBJ1-1; V gene: TRBV7-8; D gene: TRBD1; CDR3 protein: CASSQGQVNTEAFF
J gene: TRBJ2-1; V gene: TRBV20-1; D gene: TRBD2; CDR3 protein: CSVTPGTSAYNEQFF
J gene: TRBJ2-5; V gene: TRBV20-1; D gene: NA; CDR3 protein: CSASTFQETQYF
J gene: TRBJ1-4; V gene: TRBV12-3/TRBV12-4; D gene: NA; CDR3 protein: CASSGMDEKLFF
J gene: TRBJ1-1; V gene: TRBV28; D gene: NA; CDR3 protein: CASSLKGGGIAEAFF
J gene: TRBJ2-5; V gene: TRBV29-1; D gene: NA; CDR3 protein: CSVERNQETQYF
J gene: TRBJ2-3; V gene: TRBV14; D gene: NA; CDR3 protein: CASSQGGRPSTDTQYF